This record looks at one TCR beta chain sequence and its context. What it binds is unknown. The CDR3 has 14 residues. Trimming left V 7 bases short and J 3 bases short, with 12 bases between. Germline assignment: CDR1 MNHEY and CDR2 SVGAGI. These data come from a study of T cell clonotyping in hematopoietic cell transplantation. Study results and caveats: Broader posttransplant TCR repertoire diversity was predicted by graft donor and pretransplant recipient Inverse Simpson Index values. At the given depth, recipient repertoires were over 95% de novo clonotypes. Recipient TCR diversity dropped after transplant; expanded clonotypes rose from day 30 to 180. Without cell sorting, CD4 versus CD8 contributions remain unresolved.

Libraries were prepared by immunoSEQ multiplex PCR; TCRdb keeps only in-frame clonotypes and omits some of them. The sample lists nearly 70,000 clones; roughly 93% were seen once. What was sequenced was peripheral blood mononuclear cells. The rearrangement joins TRBV6-5 to TRBJ2-2; possibly TRBD1 for D (5 bases). The sequence was collected from a man between 45 and 60 years old in good health. Some clones in this sample may be carry-over from other donors' samples. Here the CDR3 DNA reads TGTGCCAGCAAGGGGCCTGGGGACACCGGGGAGCTGTTTTTT. Residues: CASKGPGDTGELFF.